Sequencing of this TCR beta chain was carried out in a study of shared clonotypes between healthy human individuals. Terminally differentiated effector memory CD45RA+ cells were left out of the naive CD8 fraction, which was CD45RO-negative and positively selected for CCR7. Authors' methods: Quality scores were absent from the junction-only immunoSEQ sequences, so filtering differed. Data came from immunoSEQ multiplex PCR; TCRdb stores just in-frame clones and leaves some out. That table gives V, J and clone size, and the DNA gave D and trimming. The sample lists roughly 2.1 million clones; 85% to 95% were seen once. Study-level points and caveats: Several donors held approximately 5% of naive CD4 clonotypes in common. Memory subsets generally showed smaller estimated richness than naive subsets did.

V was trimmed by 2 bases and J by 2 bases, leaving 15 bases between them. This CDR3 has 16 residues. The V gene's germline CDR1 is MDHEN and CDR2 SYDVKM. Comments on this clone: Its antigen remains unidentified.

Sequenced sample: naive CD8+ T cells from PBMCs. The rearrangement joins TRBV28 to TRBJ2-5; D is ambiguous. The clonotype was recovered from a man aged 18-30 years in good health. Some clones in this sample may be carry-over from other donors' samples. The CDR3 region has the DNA TGTGCCAGCAGTTTACCCGACGAGACACAACAAGAGACCCAGTACTTC. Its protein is CASSLPDETQQETQYF.